The 23 T cell receptor beta chains listed next were all sequenced from one sample in a study of shared clonotypes between healthy human individuals. CD45RO-negative cells were positively selected for CCR7, leaving out terminally differentiated effector memory CD45RA+ cells. TCRdb's copy holds only in-frame clones and misses some; the assay was immunoSEQ multiplex PCR. The data contain about 590,000 clones, less than 97% of them singletons. The sample was naive CD8+ T cells sorted from blood. The source of these receptors is a woman aged 25 to 45 in good health.

The rearrangement joins TRBV7-6 to TRBJ2-2, with 12 bases identical to TRBD2. V was clipped by 1 base and J by 4 bases; unmatched bases: 4. The CDR3 consists of 17 residues. Germline V gene lookup returns CDR1 SGHVS and CDR2 FNYEAQ. In nucleotides, the CDR3 is TGTGCCAGCAGCTTAGTTCTAGCGGGAGGGCGCACCGGGGAGCTGTTTTTT. Its translation is CASSLVLAGGRTGELFF. Supplemented by reference TRBV7-6 and TRBJ2-2, the full variable domain reads GAGVSQSPRYKVTKRGQDVALRCDPISGHVSLYWYRQALGQGPEFLTYFNYEAQQDKSGLPNDRFSAERPEGSISTLTIQRTEQRDSAMYRCASSLVLAGGRTGELFFGEGSRLTVL.

The chain employs TRBV13 and TRBJ2-1, with 7 bases that match TRBD2. Trimming at V came to 2 bases and at J to 8 bases, leaving 9 bases not matched to a gene. Per germline, CDR1 PRHDT and CDR2 FYEKMQ (reference sequence). The CDR3 totals 15 residues. CDR3 region: CASSLLGEGLDEQFF. The CDR3 bases are TGTGCCAGCAGCTTACTGGGGGAGGGCCTCGATGAGCAGTTCTTC.

The V gene is TRBV2, the J gene TRBJ1-4; D may be TRBD1 (6 bases). Trimming removed 8 bases at V and 7 bases at J, with 20 bases between. The CDR3 sequence is 15 residues long. Germline V CDR1 and CDR2: SNHLY, FYNNEI. The CDR3 region has the DNA TGTGCCAGCTATGAACACAGGGCAGAGGGTGAAAAACTGTTTTTT. Protein: CASYEHRAEGEKLFF.

The CDR3 region is CASSRPDRGVGYEQYF. CDR3 nucleotide sequence: TGTGCCAGCAGCCGTCCAGACAGGGGGGTCGGGTACGAGCAGTACTTC. The gene calls are TRBV11-2 and TRBJ2-5, with TRBD1 matching 9 bases. The J call may be mistaken, given a closer DNA end match to TRBJ2-7. This CDR3 has 16 residues. Germline values: CDR1 SGHAT, CDR2 FQNNGV.

The chain is built from TRBV27 and TRBJ1-1, with D unclear. CDR1 is MNHEY, CDR2 SMNVEV, per germline (reference sequence). The CDR3 has 14 amino acids. Trimming removed 0 bases from V and 0 bases from J, with 5 bases in between. The CDR3 DNA reads as TGTGCCAGCAGTTTATCAACACTGAACACTGAAGCTTTCTTT. Its protein product is CASSLSTLNTEAFF.

The chain recombines TRBV9 with TRBJ1-2; weak D call: TRBD1 (5 bases). Germline lookup yields CDR1 SGDLS and CDR2 YYNGEE. The V end lost 0 bases, the J end lost 8 bases, and 20 bases lay between the germline ends. There are 16 residues in the CDR3. In DNA form, the CDR3 reads TGTGCCAGCAGCGTAGCTACGGGGCGTCGGGATATGGGCTACACCTTC. As protein: CASSVATGRRDMGYTF. The full variable domain, rest sourced from reference TRBV9 and TRBJ1-2, is DSGVTQTPKHLITATGQRVTLRCSPRSGDLSVYWYQQSLDQGLQFLIQYYNGEERAKGNILERFSAQQFPDLHSELNLSSLELGDSALYFCASSVATGRRDMGYTFGSGTRLTVV.

The chain uses TRBV14 and TRBJ2-7; D is unresolved. The CDR3 consists of 13 residues. The germline CDR1 and CDR2 sequences are SGHDN and FVKESK. V lost 6 bases to trimming and J lost 0 bases, with 9 bases between them. CDR3 coding DNA: TGTGCCAGCAGACAGACCGGCTCCTACGAGCAGTACTTC. It is translated as CASRQTGSYEQYF.

The chain employs TRBV29-1 and TRBJ1-1; D remains unclear. Germline CDR1 is SQVTM and CDR2 is ANQGSEA. The CDR3 has 11 amino acids. V was cut by 8 bases and J by 8 bases, with 15 bases left in between. CDR3 amino acids: CSPEAWPEAFF. CDR3 bases: TGCAGCCCCGAGGCATGGCCGGAAGCTTTCTTT.

This sequence joins TRBV7-9 and TRBJ2-1; D unresolved. This CDR3 has 15 residues. V lost 2 bases to trimming and J lost 1 base, with 9 bases between them. The germline gives CDR1 SEHNR, CDR2 FQNEAQ (reference sequence). Written as DNA, the CDR3 is TGTGCCAGCAGCTTAAGACTCGGGTCCTACAATGAGCAGTTCTTC. The encoded protein is CASSLRLGSYNEQFF.

The chain links TRBV4-1 to TRBJ1-2; perhaps TRBD1 as D (6 bases). This CDR3 is built from 14 residues. V was trimmed by 4 bases and J by 6 bases, leaving 15 bases between them. CDR1 and CDR2 (germline): MGHRA, YSYEKL. Here the CDR3 reads CASSRFWGADGYTF. DNA of the CDR3: TGCGCCAGCAGCCGATTTTGGGGGGCGGATGGCTACACCTTC.

The J gene is TRBJ1-2, the V gene TRBV21-1. TRBV21-1 is labeled a pseudogene. This CDR3 is 15 amino acids long. This CDR3 reads CASNPEGGSNYGYTF. The DNA for the CDR3 is TGTGCCAGCAATCCCGAAGGAGGAAGTAACTATGGCTACACCTTC.

V is TRBV6-4 and J is TRBJ2-3; no firm D call. The CDR3 extends over 15 amino acids. The ends were cut back, 2 bases at V and 0 bases at J, with 9 bases in the middle. The germline gives CDR1 MRHNA, CDR2 SNTAGT. This CDR3 reads CASSDRAFSTDTQYF. The CDR3 nucleotides read TGTGCCAGCAGTGACAGGGCGTTTAGCACAGATACGCAGTATTTT.

The rearrangement uses TRBV25-1 and TRBJ1-2, with D possibly TRBD1 on 6 matching bases. The germline V and J ends were trimmed by 7 bases and 4 bases, with 10 bases remaining between them. Germline lookup yields CDR1 MGHDK and CDR2 SYGVNS. The CDR3 consists of 12 residues. The CDR3 is CASKGGFYGYTF. Written as DNA, the CDR3 is TGTGCCAGCAAGGGGGGGTTCTATGGCTACACCTTC.

The rearrangement joins TRBV28 to TRBJ2-5; possibly TRBD1 or TRBD2 for D (7 bases each). The CDR3 consists of 17 residues. Trimming cost V 4 bases and J 5 bases, with 23 bases left between them. CDR1 MDHEN and CDR2 SYDVKM come from the germline V gene. The CDR3 spells CASSSVREGATWETQYF. The CDR3 bases are TGTGCCAGCAGTTCGGTGAGGGAGGGGGCCACCTGGGAGACCCAGTACTTC.

The chain couples TRBV4-1 to TRBJ2-7, with D possibly matching TRBD2 (6 bases). CDR3 length equals 15 residues. V was cut by 0 bases and J by 7 bases, with 16 bases left in between. Germline loops: CDR1 MGHRA, CDR2 YSYEKL. The chain's CDR3 is CASSQDILASGEQYF. The CDR3 bases are TGCGCCAGCAGCCAAGATATTCTAGCGAGCGGAGAGCAGTACTTC.

This chain links TRBV6-5 with TRBJ2-1, with D possibly matching TRBD2 (6 bases). Germline CDR1 is MNHEY and CDR2 is SVGAGI. This CDR3 has 14 residues. V dropped 6 bases and J dropped 9 bases, with 18 bases sitting between them. CDR3 nucleotide sequence: TGTGCCAGCAGCCCCGGACTACCCCTTAGTGAGCAGTTCTTC. This codes for CASSPGLPLSEQFF.

Worth noting for this clone: The identical CDR3 is also encoded by other nucleotide sequences in the sample. V usage is TRBV28 and J usage is TRBJ2-7; D is ambiguous. Per the germline V gene, CDR1 is MDHEN and CDR2 is SYDVKM. The CDR3 consists of 12 residues. The V gene lost 3 bases and the J gene lost 0 bases, with 3 bases spanning the gap. CDR3 region: CASSFGSYEQYF. DNA for the CDR3: TGTGCCAGCAGTTTTGGCTCCTACGAGCAGTACTTC.

The chain employs TRBV7-2 and TRBJ2-4, with TRBD2 matching over 8 bases. This CDR3 spans 19 amino acids. Germline trimming cut 5 bases from V and 5 bases from J; bases unmatched to any gene: 20. The V gene's germline CDR1 is SGHTA and CDR2 FQGNSA. The CDR3 region has the DNA TGTGCCAGCAGCCCAGCATTCGATAGCGGGATGGTTTGGGAAAACATTCAGTACTTC. As protein: CASSPAFDSGMVWENIQYF.

The rearrangement uses TRBV15 and TRBJ2-5, with D possibly TRBD2 on 6 matching bases. The CDR3 length is 16 residues. Germline lookup yields CDR1 LNHNV and CDR2 YYDKDF (reference sequence). V dropped 2 bases and J dropped 5 bases, with 18 bases sitting between them. The CDR3 spells CATSRPGQVRGETQYF. As DNA, the CDR3 is TGTGCCACCAGCAGACCCGGGCAGGTTCGGGGGGAGACCCAGTACTTC. The full variable domain, completed using reference TRBV15 and TRBJ2-5, is DAMVIQNPRYQVTQFGKPVTLSCSQTLNHNVMYWYQQKSSQAPKLLFHYYDKDFNNEADTPDNFQSRRPNTSFCFLDIRSPGLGDTAMYLCATSRPGQVRGETQYFGPGTRLLVL.

The genes are TRBV6-5 and TRBJ2-3, with TRBD2 matching 8 bases. The CDR3 covers 14 residues. V was clipped by 8 bases and J by 1 base; unmatched bases: 5. CDR1 and CDR2 (germline): MNHEY, SVGAGI. In DNA form, the CDR3 reads TGTGCCAGCGTCCCCGGGAGGGGCACAGATACGCAGTATTTT. Translation gives CASVPGRGTDTQYF.

This rearrangement joins TRBV28 to TRBJ1-5, with 8 bases lining up with TRBD1. This CDR3 spans 14 amino acids. With V trimmed by 8 bases and J by 3 bases, 6 bases remained unmatched. The germline V gene has CDR1 MDHEN and CDR2 SYDVKM. CDR3 DNA: TGTGCCAGCTCGGACAGGGAAATCAATCAGCCCCAGCATTTT. Translated: CASSDREINQPQHF.

J is TRBJ2-2 and V is TRBV27, with unresolved D. The CDR3 is 12 amino acids. Trimming left V 7 bases short and J 8 bases short, with 11 bases between. Germline V gene lookup returns CDR1 MNHEY and CDR2 SMNVEV (reference sequence). The DNA for the CDR3 is TGTGCCAGCATGAGCGCTGGGGGGGAGCTGTTTTTT. Translation gives CASMSAGGELFF.

The chain recombines TRBV6-1 with TRBJ1-1; TRBD1 matches at 8 bases. The V and J ends lost 8 bases and 4 bases, in that order; junction bases with no gene match: 6. The CDR3 runs 13 residues. Germline lookup yields CDR1 MNHNS and CDR2 SASEGT. Here the CDR3 DNA reads TGTGCCAGCGGCCACAGGGGGAGCACTGAAGCTTTCTTT. Protein product: CASGHRGSTEAFF.